This passage covers 27 T cell receptor beta chains from one sample sequenced in a study of blood T cell repertoires in COVID-19. Clones were read by immunoSEQ multiplex PCR, and TCRdb kept only the in-frame ones, dropping some. The sample holds tens of thousands of clones, about 86% seen once. The sequenced sample consisted of peripheral blood. These receptors all come from a woman older than 75 with active or convalescent COVID-19.

The rearrangement uses TRBV9 and TRBJ1-6; D ambiguous. This CDR3 is built from 16 residues. Germline CDR1 and CDR2: SGDLS and YYNGEE. V lost 2 bases, J lost 8 bases, and 17 bases lay in between. The CDR3 DNA is TGTGCCAGCAGCGTTTCAGTCTCCCCCCGGGATTCACCCCTCCACTTT. It specifies CASSVSVSPRDSPLHF.

The V and J genes are TRBV2 and TRBJ1-4; D possibly corresponds to TRBD1 (5 bases). CDR3 size: 18 residues. Germline-derived CDR1 and CDR2 are SNHLY and FYNNEI. Trimming shortened V by 6 bases and J by 0 bases, and 20 bases separated the two germline ends. CDR3 amino acids: CASSSGDQGWSTNEKLFF. The CDR3 DNA is TGTGCCAGCAGCTCGGGAGATCAGGGTTGGTCAACTAATGAAAAACTGTTTTTT.

The chain recombines TRBV4-3 with TRBJ1-2; D is possibly TRBD1 (6 bases). Trimming left V 4 bases short and J 4 bases short, with 16 bases between. The V gene's germline CDR1 is LGHNA and CDR2 YSLEER. The CDR3 has 15 amino acids. The CDR3 here is CASSLGMGAAYGYTF. CDR3 bases: TGCGCCAGCAGCCTAGGTATGGGGGCTGCCTATGGCTACACCTTC.

The V and J genes are TRBV7-2 and TRBJ1-5; 8 positions agree with TRBD1. After removal of 5 bases from V and 6 bases from J, the junction contained 6 bases not matched to a gene. Germline CDR1 is SGHTA and CDR2 is FQGNSA. CDR3 length: 14 amino acids. CDR3 DNA sequence: TGTGCCAGCAGCCTGACAGGGGTGAGTCAGCCCCAGCATTTT. This translates into CASSLTGVSQPQHF.

The gene calls are TRBV12-3 or TRBV12-4 and TRBJ2-7; the D is unclear. This CDR3 is built from 13 residues. The V end lost 5 bases, the J end lost 2 bases, and 10 bases lay between the germline ends. CDR3 sequence reads: CASSPEHTYEQYF. Here the CDR3 DNA reads TGTGCCAGCAGTCCGGAGCATACCTACGAGCAGTACTTC.

The chain combines TRBV9 with TRBJ2-7; TRBD1 is a possible D gene (7 bases). The CDR3 consists of 15 residues. V lost 4 bases and J 3 bases, leaving 17 bases between the germline ends. Germline values: CDR1 SGDLS, CDR2 YYNGEE. This CDR3 is CASSPFWQGGYEQYF. As DNA, the CDR3 is TGTGCCAGCAGCCCTTTCTGGCAGGGGGGCTACGAGCAGTACTTC.

This chain links TRBV5-1 with TRBJ1-3; 7 nucleotides agree with TRBD1. The V gene's germline CDR1 is SGHRS and CDR2 YFSETQ. V was clipped by 4 bases and J by 1 base; unmatched bases: 5. The CDR3 extends over 15 amino acids. The CDR3 loop reads CASSRGQPSGNTIYF. The CDR3 bases are TGCGCCAGCAGCAGGGGACAGCCGTCTGGAAACACCATATATTTT.

The chain combines TRBV2 with TRBJ1-1; possible D gene TRBD1, 6 bases. Germline V lookup: CDR1 SNHLY, CDR2 FYNNEI. V lost 6 bases to trimming and J lost 10 bases, with 15 bases between them. This CDR3 has 12 amino acids. The CDR3 spells CASSGDQGRAFF. The CDR3 DNA is TGTGCCAGCAGCGGGGACCAGGGGCGAGCTTTCTTT.

The table lists this clone with a few counts. The V and J genes are TRBV29-1 and TRBJ1-2; 10 nucleotides line up with TRBD1. The CDR3 consists of 16 residues. V was clipped by 5 bases and J by 6 bases; unmatched bases: 15. Germline assignment: CDR1 SQVTM and CDR2 ANQGSEA. This chain's CDR3 is CSVLVGASGQGHGYTF. The CDR3 nucleotides are TGCAGCGTTCTTGTTGGGGCCTCGGGACAGGGGCATGGCTACACCTTC.

The chain uses TRBV19 and TRBJ2-5, with 8 nucleotides matching TRBD1. The CDR3 covers 12 residues. The germline gives CDR1 LNHDA, CDR2 SQIVND (reference sequence). After removal of 11 bases from V and 5 bases from J, the junction contained 7 bases not matched to a gene. The CDR3 DNA is TGTGCCGTTGGGAACAGGGGGGAGACCCAGTACTTC. Residues: CAVGNRGETQYF.

The chain carries TRBV11-1 and TRBJ2-1, with 10 bases fitting TRBD2. Germline values: CDR1 SGHAT, CDR2 FQDESV (reference sequence). This CDR3 has 16 residues. The ends lost 5 bases at V and 6 bases at J; junction bases unmatched: 10. CDR3 bases: TGTGCCAGCAGCCCCTATAGCGGGGGGCAGATCAATGAGCAGTTCTTC. It is translated as CASSPYSGGQINEQFF. Variable domain in full (rest from reference TRBV11-1 and TRBJ2-1): EAEVAQSPRYKITEKSQAVAFWCDPISGHATLYWYRQILGQGPELLVQFQDESVVDDSQLPKDRFSAERLKGVDSTLKIQPAELGDSAMYLCASSPYSGGQINEQFFGPGTRLTVL.

This chain uses TRBV2 with TRBJ2-2; perhaps TRBD2 as D (5 bases). Per germline, CDR1 SNHLY and CDR2 FYNNEI. This CDR3 region has 14 residues. V was pared by 10 bases and J by 3 bases, with 15 bases between. CDR3 in amino acids: CATRERADTGELFF. The CDR3 coding sequence is TGTGCCACCCGGGAAAGGGCGGACACCGGGGAGCTGTTTTTT.

Written as DNA, the CDR3 is TGTGCCAGCGCATCGGGACAGGGGAGCCGTGGCTACACCTTC. Residues: CASASGQGSRGYTF. The chain joins TRBV28 to TRBJ1-2; 10 bases are shared with TRBD1. Losses at the gene ends were 8 bases for V and 7 bases for J; bases not matched to a gene: 10. This CDR3 has 14 residues. Germline CDR1 reads MDHEN; CDR2 reads SYDVKM.

The chain has TRBV7-6 and TRBJ1-3, with D unclear. CDR1 is SGHVS and CDR2 is FNYEAQ in the germline V gene. The length of the CDR3 is 16 residues. Between the trimmed V and J ends, which lost 4 bases and 0 bases, there was a span of 13 bases. CDR3 sequence reads: CASSSTRTSSGNTIYF. CDR3 nucleotides: TGTGCCAGCAGCTCCACGCGCACGAGCTCTGGAAACACCATATATTTT.

This clone was found once. The chain has TRBV21-1 and TRBJ2-7; the listed D gene, TRBD2, was not tested against the DNA. TRBV21-1 is a listed pseudogene. The CDR3 has 12 residues. This CDR3 is CASSGGSYEQYF. CDR3 DNA sequence: TGTGCCAGCAGCGGGGGGAGCTACGAGCAGTACTTC.

The chain recombines TRBV6-2 or TRBV6-3 with TRBJ2-5; D is unclear. The CDR3 runs to 13 residues. V dropped 4 bases and J dropped 1 base, with 7 bases sitting between them. The V gene's germline CDR1 is MNHEY and CDR2 SVGEGT. For the CDR3, the DNA is TGTGCCAGCAGTTCATACAGCCAAGAGACCCAGTACTTC. Its protein is CASSSYSQETQYF.

V gene TRBV5-3 combines with J gene TRBJ1-2; TRBD1 might be the D (6 bases). TRBV5-3 is annotated as an ORF whose role is uncertain. The CDR3 extends over 13 amino acids. Deletions cut 0 bases from V and 3 bases from J, with 6 bases between. CDR3 nucleotide sequence: TGTGCCAGAAGCTTGGACAGGGACTATGGCTACACCTTC. Encoded protein: CARSLDRDYGYTF.

The chain is built from TRBV19 and TRBJ1-3; 7 bases fit TRBD1. This CDR3 has 13 amino acids. Germline CDR1 LNHDA, CDR2 SQIVND (reference sequence). Trimming cost V 9 bases and J 1 base; bases outside gene matches: 3. The CDR3 nucleotides are TGTGCCAGCGGGACAGAATCTGGAAACACCATATATTTT. As protein: CASGTESGNTIYF.

This rearrangement joins TRBV29-1 to TRBJ2-3; D unresolved. The CDR3 consists of 15 residues. Trimming removed 2 bases at V and 1 base at J, with 13 bases between. The germline V gene encodes CDR1 SQVTM and CDR2 ANQGSEA. CDR3 residues: CSVENPSSGTDTQYF. The CDR3, as DNA: TGCAGCGTTGAAAATCCTTCCTCTGGCACAGATACGCAGTATTTT.

This chain connects TRBV28 to TRBJ2-7, with 7 bases fitting TRBD2. The CDR3 is 12 amino acids. CDR1 and CDR2 (germline): MDHEN, SYDVKM. V shed 6 bases and J 3 bases; nucleotides not matched to a gene: 2. CDR3 loop: CASSERGYEQYF. The DNA for the CDR3 is TGTGCCAGCAGCGAGCGGGGCTACGAGCAGTACTTC.

The chain links TRBV28 to TRBJ2-3, with 7 bases matching TRBD1. J was trimmed by 6 bases and V by 2 bases; bases with no gene match: 8. The CDR3 totals 15 residues. Germline CDR1 reads MDHEN; CDR2 reads SYDVKM. The CDR3 spells CASSLGTGAPDTQYF. In DNA form, the CDR3 reads TGTGCCAGCAGTTTAGGAACAGGGGCCCCGGATACGCAGTATTTT.

The rearrangement joins TRBV3-1 (or the pseudogene TRBV3-2) to TRBJ1-2; weak D call: TRBD1 (6 bases). CDR1 and CDR2 from the germline V gene are LGHDT and YNNKEL (reference sequence). V was pared by 5 bases and J by 6 bases, with 10 bases between. This CDR3 comprises 12 residues. CDR3 DNA: TGTGCCAGCAGCTACGGACAGAATGGCTACACCTTC. It specifies CASSYGQNGYTF.

This clone occurred a few times. This sequence joins TRBV4-3 and TRBJ2-1, with TRBD2 matching over 9 bases. V was clipped by 1 base and J by 8 bases; unmatched bases: 12. Germline values: CDR1 LGHNA, CDR2 YSLEER. The CDR3 has 17 amino acids. CDR3 coding DNA: TGCGCCAGCAGCCAAGCCTTTAGCGGGGGTCCTCGAGATGAGCAGTTCTTC. Translation gives CASSQAFSGGPRDEQFF.

This chain uses TRBV7-9 with TRBJ1-4; a possible D gene is TRBD1 (5 bases). The CDR3 has 15 amino acids. Trimming left V 2 bases short and J 2 bases short, with 9 bases between. Per the germline V gene, CDR1 is SEHNR and CDR2 is FQNEAQ (reference sequence). The chain's CDR3 is CASSLTWGTNEKLFF. The CDR3 DNA reads TGTGCCAGCAGCTTAACCTGGGGCACTAATGAAAAACTGTTTTTT.

The V call is TRBV3-1 (or the pseudogene TRBV3-2), the J call TRBJ2-1, with TRBD2 matching 11 bases. Per germline, CDR1 LGHDT and CDR2 YNNKEL (reference sequence). The V segment lost 9 bases and the J segment 5 bases; nucleotides outside the gene matches: 3. CDR3 size: 13 residues. The CDR3 is CASKLAGDNEQFF. CDR3 DNA: TGTGCCAGTAAACTAGCGGGGGACAATGAGCAGTTCTTC.

The table lists this clone with a few counts. The chain links TRBV27 to TRBJ2-1; D is possibly TRBD2 (6 bases). CDR1 and CDR2 (germline): MNHEY, SMNVEV (reference sequence). There are 17 residues in the CDR3. The V end was cut by 5 bases, the J end by 0 bases, with 17 bases between. The CDR3 is CASSLAQLGLSYNEQFF. In nucleotides, the CDR3 is TGTGCCAGCAGTCTGGCTCAACTGGGACTCTCCTACAATGAGCAGTTCTTC.

The chain joins TRBV27 to TRBJ2-3, with TRBD2 matching over 10 bases. CDR3 length: 15 residues. V was pared by 6 bases and J by 2 bases, with 5 bases of the junction left unmatched. Germline V gene sequence: CDR1 MNHEY, CDR2 SMNVEV (reference sequence). This CDR3 reads CASRSSGGLTDTQYF. CDR3 DNA sequence: TGTGCCAGCAGATCTAGCGGGGGACTCACAGATACGCAGTATTTT.